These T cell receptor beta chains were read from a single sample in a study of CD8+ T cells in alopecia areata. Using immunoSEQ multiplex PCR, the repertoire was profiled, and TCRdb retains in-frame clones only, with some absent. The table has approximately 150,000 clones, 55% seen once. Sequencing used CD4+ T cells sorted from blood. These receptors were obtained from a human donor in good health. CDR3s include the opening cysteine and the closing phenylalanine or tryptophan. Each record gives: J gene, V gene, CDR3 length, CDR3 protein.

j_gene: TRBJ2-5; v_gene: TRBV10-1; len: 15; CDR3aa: CASSETAGGRETQYF
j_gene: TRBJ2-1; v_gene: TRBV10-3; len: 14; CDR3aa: CAIGFSGSHNEQFF
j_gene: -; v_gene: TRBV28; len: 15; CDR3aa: CASTATSGVFDEQYF
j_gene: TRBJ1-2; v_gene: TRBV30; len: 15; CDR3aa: CAWSYRGRYNYGYTF
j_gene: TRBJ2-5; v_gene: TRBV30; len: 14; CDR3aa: CAWSFGQPPETQYF
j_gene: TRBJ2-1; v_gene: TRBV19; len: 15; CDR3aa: CASKWGAGANNEQFF
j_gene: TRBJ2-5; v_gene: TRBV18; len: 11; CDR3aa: CASSRGETQYF
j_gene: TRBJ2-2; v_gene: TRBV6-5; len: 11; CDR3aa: CASRHTGELFF
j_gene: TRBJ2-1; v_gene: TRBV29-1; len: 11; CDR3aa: CQGSSYNEQFF
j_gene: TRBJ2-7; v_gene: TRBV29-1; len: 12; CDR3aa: CSGGKAPYEQYF
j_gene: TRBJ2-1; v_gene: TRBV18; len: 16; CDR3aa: CASSPPRGSSYNEQFF
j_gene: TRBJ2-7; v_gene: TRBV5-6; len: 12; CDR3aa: CASSLEGYEQYF
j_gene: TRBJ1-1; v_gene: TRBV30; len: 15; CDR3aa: CAWSKDSQAITEAFF
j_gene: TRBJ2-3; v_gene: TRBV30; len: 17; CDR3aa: CAWSVPRLAGATDTQYF
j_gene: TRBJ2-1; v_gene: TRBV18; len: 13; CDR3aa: CASSQTSFNEQFF
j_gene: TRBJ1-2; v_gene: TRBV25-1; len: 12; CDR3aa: CASSQDRGGYTF